These 27 T cell receptor beta chains originate from one sample sequenced in a study of blood T cell repertoires in COVID-19. Profiling relied on immunoSEQ multiplex PCR, and the TCRdb table lists in-frame clones only, not all of them. The sample has 150,000 or so clones, roughly 90% seen once; the top ten hold around 25%. Source material: peripheral blood. Source of these receptors: a man in his sixties with acute or convalescent COVID-19.

The rearrangement uses TRBV7-9 and TRBJ1-2; 9 nucleotides agree with TRBD1. V was clipped by 5 bases and J by 8 bases; unmatched bases: 12. Germline V lookup: CDR1 SEHNR, CDR2 FQNEAQ (reference sequence). CDR3 length equals 15 residues. This chain's CDR3 is CASSQAQTGGGGYTF. The CDR3 bases are TGTGCCAGCAGCCAAGCGCAGACAGGGGGTGGAGGCTACACCTTC.

V usage is TRBV9 and J usage is TRBJ1-1; possible D gene TRBD1, 6 bases. Trimming shortened V by 0 bases and J by 0 bases, and 12 bases separated the two germline ends. This CDR3 is 16 amino acids long. Germline-derived CDR1 and CDR2 are SGDLS and YYNGEE. The CDR3 coding sequence is TGTGCCAGCAGCGTAGTCCCACAGGGCTTGAACACTGAAGCTTTCTTT. It translates to CASSVVPQGLNTEAFF.

The chain is built from TRBV9 and TRBJ1-2, with a weak D call TRBD1 (5 bases). The CDR3 length is 15 residues. Trimming removed 0 bases from V and 2 bases from J, with 11 bases in between. CDR1 is SGDLS and CDR2 is YYNGEE in the germline V gene. The CDR3 DNA reads TGTGCCAGCAGCGTAGACGGGGGGTCCAACTATGGCTACACCTTC. Translation gives CASSVDGGSNYGYTF.

This chain joins TRBV19 and TRBJ1-2; a possible D gene is TRBD1 (6 bases). This CDR3 contains 14 residues. V lost 1 base to trimming and J lost 2 bases, with 8 bases between them. Germline CDR1 reads LNHDA; CDR2 reads SQIVND (reference sequence). The CDR3 bases are TGTGCCAGTAGTATAGCAGGGGCCAACTATGGCTACACCTTC. The encoded protein is CASSIAGANYGYTF. Variable domain in full (rest from reference TRBV19 and TRBJ1-2): DGGITQSPKYLFRKEGQNVTLSCEQNLNHDAMYWYRQDPGQGLRLIYYSQIVNDFQKGDIAEGYSVSREKKESFPLTVTSAQKNPTAFYLCASSIAGANYGYTFGSGTRLTVV.

This clone appeared a few times. J is TRBJ1-2 and V is TRBV7-2; 9 nucleotides agree with TRBD1. This CDR3 has 14 amino acids. Germline loops: CDR1 SGHTA, CDR2 FQGNSA. The ends lost 3 bases at V and 6 bases at J; junction bases unmatched: 5. The CDR3 loop reads CASSLGQGLDGYTF. CDR3 bases: TGTGCCAGCAGCTTGGGACAGGGTCTAGATGGCTACACCTTC.

V is TRBV10-3 and J is TRBJ1-1; no clear D gene. With 0 bases removed from V and 4 bases from J, the gap between germline ends came to 12 bases. The CDR3 runs 15 residues. CDR1 and CDR2 (germline): ENHRY, SYGVKD. The CDR3 loop is CAISESNRGSTEAFF. The CDR3 DNA follows: TGTGCCATCAGTGAGTCGAATCGGGGAAGCACTGAAGCTTTCTTT.

The chain uses TRBV2 and TRBJ1-6, with TRBD1 matching over 9 bases. Looked up from germline, CDR1 is SNHLY and CDR2 is FYNNEI. With V trimmed by 11 bases and J by 6 bases, 8 bases remained unmatched. The CDR3 runs 14 residues. The CDR3 DNA sequence: TGTGCCGGCACCGGGACAGGGACTAATTCACCCCTCCACTTT. This translates into CAGTGTGTNSPLHF.

This clone was observed a single time. This chain connects TRBV6-2 or TRBV6-3 to TRBJ1-6; 7 bases match TRBD1. The CDR3 consists of 15 residues. The V and J ends lost 5 bases and 3 bases, in that order; junction bases with no gene match: 4. The germline CDR1 and CDR2 sequences are MNHEY and SVGEGT. The chain's CDR3 is CASSLRDSYNSPLHF. The CDR3 bases are TGTGCCAGCAGTCTCCGGGACAGCTATAATTCACCCCTCCACTTT.

CDR3: CASSLGQGREQYF. The CDR3 bases are TGTGCCAGCAGCCTTGGACAGGGACGCGAGCAGTACTTC. The chain uses TRBV11-3 and TRBJ2-7, with 8 bases that match TRBD1. V gave up 5 bases and J gave up 6 bases; unmatched junction bases: 6. This CDR3 has 13 residues. Per germline, CDR1 SGHNT and CDR2 YENEEA.

The count of this clone is one. The genes are TRBV21-1 and TRBJ2-7; TRBD2, the table's D call, lacks a check against the DNA. TRBV21-1 counts as a pseudogene. CDR3 length: 17 residues. CDR3 amino acids: CASSRSTSGESSYEQYV. Written as DNA, the CDR3 is TGTGCCAGCAGTAGATCGACTAGCGGGGAGAGCTCCTACGAGCAGTACGTC.

This chain uses TRBV5-1 with TRBJ1-5; 8 positions match TRBD1. Germline trimming cut 7 bases from V and 1 base from J; bases unmatched to any gene: 1. The length of the CDR3 is 13 residues. Germline V lookup: CDR1 SGHRS, CDR2 YFSETQ. CDR3 amino acids: CASRQGSNQPQHF. CDR3 bases: TGCGCCAGCCGACAGGGGAGCAATCAGCCCCAGCATTTT.

The rearrangement joins TRBV7-2 to TRBJ1-2, with a tentative D call TRBD1 (6 bases). Trimming took off 3 bases at V and 8 bases at J, with 13 bases between the two ends. The CDR3 length is 13 residues. CDR1 is SGHTA and CDR2 is FQGNSA in the germline V gene. Here the CDR3 reads CASSFQGSLGYTF. The CDR3 coding sequence is TGTGCCAGCAGCTTCCAGGGGAGTTTAGGCTACACCTTC.

This chain uses TRBV2 with TRBJ2-3, with D hard to call. Germline V CDR1 and CDR2: SNHLY, FYNNEI. The CDR3 is made up of 16 amino acids. V was cut by 2 bases and J by 0 bases, with 12 bases left in between. The CDR3, as DNA: TGTGCCAGCAGTGAAAAACGCCAAACTAGCACAGATACGCAGTATTTT. Its protein product is CASSEKRQTSTDTQYF.

This clone was found a few times. The chain employs TRBV7-2 and TRBJ2-1; 7 positions match TRBD1. Germline trimming cut 3 bases from V and 5 bases from J; bases unmatched to any gene: 7. CDR3 length: 15 residues. Per germline, CDR1 SGHTA and CDR2 FQGNSA. CDR3 in amino acids: CASSFDRAGHNEQFF. Written as DNA, the CDR3 is TGTGCCAGCAGCTTCGACAGGGCCGGACACAATGAGCAGTTCTTC.

The chain employs TRBV6-2 or TRBV6-3 and TRBJ1-5; 7 nucleotides line up with TRBD1. Per the germline V gene, CDR1 is MNHEY and CDR2 is SVGEGT. The V segment lost 6 bases and the J segment 4 bases; nucleotides outside the gene matches: 9. The CDR3 is made up of 15 amino acids. The CDR3: CASSPGTAPNQPQHF. CDR3 sequence (DNA): TGTGCCAGCAGCCCTGGGACAGCACCAAATCAGCCCCAGCATTTT.

The chain combines TRBV12-5 with TRBJ2-1; D is undetermined. This CDR3 region has 16 residues. CDR1 LGHNT and CDR2 FRNRAP come from the germline V gene. V lost 0 bases, J lost 0 bases, and 9 bases lay in between. For the CDR3, the DNA is TGTGCTAGTGGTTTGGTACCCACAGTCTCCTACAATGAGCAGTTCTTC. It encodes CASGLVPTVSYNEQFF. Combining the CDR3 with reference TRBV12-5 and TRBJ2-1 gives the whole variable domain DARVTQTPRHKVTEMGQEVTMRCQPILGHNTVFWYRQTMMQGLELLAYFRNRAPLDDSGMPKDRFSAEMPDATLATLKIQPSEPRDSAVYFCASGLVPTVSYNEQFFGPGTRLTVL.

This clone was seen more than once but under ten times. The chain couples TRBV10-1 to TRBJ1-2; D is unresolved. This CDR3 is built from 15 residues. Germline V gene data show CDR1 as WNHNN and CDR2 as SYGVQD (reference sequence). V was clipped by 3 bases and J by 5 bases, with 16 bases between them. The chain's CDR3 is CASSDSATKLYGYTF. CDR3 nucleotide sequence: TGCGCCAGCAGTGATTCAGCGACCAAGCTTTATGGCTACACCTTC.

The V call is TRBV6-6, the J call TRBJ2-1, with D tentatively TRBD2 (6 bases). Per the germline V gene, CDR1 is MNHNY and CDR2 is SVGAGI (reference sequence). The CDR3 covers 16 residues. Trimming left V 2 bases short and J 7 bases short, with 18 bases between. In DNA, the CDR3 is TGTGCCAGCAGTTACGCAACGGGGACTGGGGCAAATGAGCAGTTCTTC. Protein product: CASSYATGTGANEQFF.

In this sample, this clone turned up once. The gene calls are TRBV7-3 and TRBJ2-2; 9 nucleotides align to TRBD1. V was clipped by 5 bases and J by 4 bases; unmatched bases: 5. The CDR3 contains 15 residues. Germline CDR1 SGHTA, CDR2 FQGTGA. The CDR3 loop reads CASSPGQGSTGELFF. The CDR3 DNA follows: TGTGCCAGCAGCCCAGGACAGGGGAGCACCGGGGAGCTGTTTTTT.

The chain recombines TRBV4-1 with TRBJ1-2; 7 bases map to TRBD1. The germline gives CDR1 MGHRA, CDR2 YSYEKL. This CDR3 contains 14 residues. V lost 4 bases to trimming and J lost 4 bases; unmatched junction nucleotides: 6. In DNA, the CDR3 is TGCGCCAGCAGCCGTCCGGGACAGATCTATGGCTACACCTTC. This encodes CASSRPGQIYGYTF.

As for this clone: At one end, the junction sequence differs from germline, possibly due to a read error. CDR3 in amino acids: CASQGNRVVF. The DNA for the CDR3 is TGTGCCAGCCAAGGTAACAGGGTTGTCTTT. This chain uses TRBV6-4 with TRBJ1-1; D may be TRBD1 (6 bases). The germline gives CDR1 MRHNA, CDR2 SNTAGT. This CDR3 has 10 amino acids.

The chain is built from TRBV24-1 and TRBJ2-2; D ambiguous. V was clipped by 0 bases and J by 12 bases, with 4 bases between them. The germline gives CDR1 KGHDR, CDR2 SFDVKD. This CDR3 spans 11 amino acids. This chain's CDR3 is CATSDLEKLFF. Written as DNA, the CDR3 is TGTGCCACCAGTGATTTGGAGAAGCTGTTTTTT.

The rearrangement joins TRBV7-3 to TRBJ2-3; tentatively, D is TRBD2 (5 bases). Deletions cut 2 bases from V and 0 bases from J, with 9 bases between. The CDR3 length is 15 residues. CDR1 is SGHTA and CDR2 is FQGTGA in the germline V gene. The CDR3 region is CASSLGGQSTDTQYF. For the CDR3, the DNA is TGTGCCAGCAGCTTAGGCGGGCAGAGCACAGATACGCAGTATTTT. Variable domain in full (rest from reference TRBV7-3 and TRBJ2-3): GAGVSQTPSNKVTEKGKYVELRCDPISGHTALYWYRQSLGQGPEFLIYFQGTGAADDSGLPNDRFFAVRPEGSVSTLKIQRTERGDSAVYLCASSLGGQSTDTQYFGPGTRLTVL.

Concerning this clone itself: The junction departs from the called germline gene at one end, perhaps through a read error. The genes are TRBV29-1 and TRBJ1-4; the match to TRBD1 covers 7 bases. Germline V CDR1 and CDR2: SQVTM, ANQGSEA. The CDR3 runs 9 residues. The CDR3 loop is CSVSPGQTF. The CDR3 bases are TGCAGCGTCTCCCCGGGACAGACTTTT.

The gene calls are TRBV12-3 or TRBV12-4 and TRBJ1-1; a possible D gene is TRBD1 (6 bases). The CDR3 is made up of 13 amino acids. Trimming removed 3 bases from V and 7 bases from J, with 12 bases in between. CDR3 amino acids: CASSFSGGSEAFF. The CDR3 nucleotides read TGTGCCAGCAGTTTCAGCGGGGGCAGTGAAGCTTTCTTT.

The chain joins TRBV27 to TRBJ1-6; no clear D. The CDR3 length is 16 residues. Trimming removed 3 bases at V and 0 bases at J, with 9 bases between. Germline values: CDR1 MNHEY, CDR2 SMNVEV (reference sequence). The CDR3, as DNA: TGTGCCAGCAGTTTTAGAAGAAGCTCCTATAATTCACCCCTCCACTTT. This codes for CASSFRRSSYNSPLHF.

This sequence joins TRBV5-5 and TRBJ1-5; 7 bases match TRBD1. CDR1 is SGHKS, CDR2 YYEKEE, per germline (reference sequence). V lost 0 bases, J lost 0 bases, and 3 bases stayed unmatched. This CDR3 has 16 amino acids. CDR3 in DNA: TGTGCCAGCAGCTTGGCACAGGGGAGTAGCAATCAGCCCCAGCATTTT. Translated: CASSLAQGSSNQPQHF. The whole variable domain, remainder taken from reference TRBV5-5 and TRBJ1-5, is DAGVTQSPTHLIKTRGQQVTLRCSPISGHKSVSWYQQVLGQGPQFIFQYYEKEERGRGNFPDRFSARQFPNYSSELNVNALLLGDSALYLCASSLAQGSSNQPQHFGDGTRLSIL.